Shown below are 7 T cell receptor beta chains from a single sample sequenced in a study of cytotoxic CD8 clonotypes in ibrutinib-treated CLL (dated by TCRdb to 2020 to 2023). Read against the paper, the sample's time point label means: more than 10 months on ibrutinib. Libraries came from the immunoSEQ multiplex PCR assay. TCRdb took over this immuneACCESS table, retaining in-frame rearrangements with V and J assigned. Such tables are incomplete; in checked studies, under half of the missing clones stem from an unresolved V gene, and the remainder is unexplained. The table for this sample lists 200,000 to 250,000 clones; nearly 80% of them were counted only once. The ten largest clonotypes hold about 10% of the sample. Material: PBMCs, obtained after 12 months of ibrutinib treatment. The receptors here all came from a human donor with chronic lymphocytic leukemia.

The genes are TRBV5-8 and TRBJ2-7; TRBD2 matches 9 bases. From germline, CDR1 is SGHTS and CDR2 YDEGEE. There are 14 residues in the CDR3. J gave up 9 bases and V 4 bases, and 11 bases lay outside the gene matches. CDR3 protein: CASSPWPAGGGQYF. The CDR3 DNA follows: TGTGCCAGCAGCCCCTGGCCAGCGGGAGGAGGGCAGTACTTC.

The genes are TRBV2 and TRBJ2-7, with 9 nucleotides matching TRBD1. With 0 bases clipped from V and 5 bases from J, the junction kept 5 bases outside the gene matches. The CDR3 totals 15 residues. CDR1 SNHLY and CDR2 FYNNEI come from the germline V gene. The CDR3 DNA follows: TGTGCCAGCAGTGAAGCGCGGGACAGGGCCGACGAGCAGTACTTC. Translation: CASSEARDRADEQYF.

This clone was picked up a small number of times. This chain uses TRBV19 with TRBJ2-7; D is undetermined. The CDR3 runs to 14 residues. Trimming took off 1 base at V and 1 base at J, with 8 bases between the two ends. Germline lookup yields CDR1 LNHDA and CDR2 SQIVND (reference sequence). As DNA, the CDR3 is TGTGCCAGTAGTATAGGAACGGGTTCCTACGAGCAGTACTTC. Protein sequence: CASSIGTGSYEQYF.

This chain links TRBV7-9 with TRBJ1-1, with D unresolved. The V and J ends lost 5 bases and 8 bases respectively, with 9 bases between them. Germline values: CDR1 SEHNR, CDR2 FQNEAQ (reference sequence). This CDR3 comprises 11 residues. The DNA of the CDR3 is TGTGCCAGCAGCCCGCAAGGGGAAGCTTTCTTT. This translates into CASSPQGEAFF. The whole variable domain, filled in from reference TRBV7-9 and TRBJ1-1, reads DTGVSQNPRHKITKRGQNVTFRCDPISEHNRLYWYRQTLGQGPEFLTYFQNEAQLEKSRLLSDRFSAERPKGSFSTLEIQRTEQGDSAMYLCASSPQGEAFFGQGTRLTVV.

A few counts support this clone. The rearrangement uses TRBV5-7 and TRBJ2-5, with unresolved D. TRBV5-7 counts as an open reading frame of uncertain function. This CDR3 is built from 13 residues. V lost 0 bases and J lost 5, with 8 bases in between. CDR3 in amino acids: CASSLGEKETQYF. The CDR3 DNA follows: TGTGCCAGCAGCTTGGGAGAAAAGGAGACCCAGTACTTC.

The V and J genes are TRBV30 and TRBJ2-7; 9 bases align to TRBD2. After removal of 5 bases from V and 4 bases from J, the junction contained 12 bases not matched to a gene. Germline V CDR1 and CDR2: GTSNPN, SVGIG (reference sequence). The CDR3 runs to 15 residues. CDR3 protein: CAWEPGRGGLYEQYF. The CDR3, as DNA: TGTGCCTGGGAACCCGGGCGGGGGGGCTTGTACGAGCAGTACTTC.

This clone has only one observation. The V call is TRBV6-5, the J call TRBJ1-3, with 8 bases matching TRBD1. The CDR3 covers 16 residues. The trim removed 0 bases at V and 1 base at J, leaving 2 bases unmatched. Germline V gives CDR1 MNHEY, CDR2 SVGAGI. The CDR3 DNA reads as TGTGCCAGCAGTTACTCGAACAGGGGGTCTGGAAACACCATATATTTT. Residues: CASSYSNRGSGNTIYF.